This is a list of T cell receptor beta chains from one sample in a study of T cell clones after liver transplantation. Assay: immunoSEQ multiplex PCR; the TCRdb copy retains only in-frame clones and omits some. Of some 33,000 clones listed, about 93% were seen once; the top ten hold 26%. Material: CD8+ T cells from blood, obtained 12 months after liver transplant. These receptors originate from a human patient who received a liver transplant. Part of the T cells may come from the graft donor. The CDR3 runs from the conserved cysteine through the conserved F or W. The order of the fields is V gene, D gene, clone size, J gene, CDR3 protein, CDR3 DNA. The D gene is left open where the match is weak. Rows may omit the clone size; those that give it use once, few, many or a size class.

V gene: TRBV7-6; D gene: -; clone size: -; J gene: TRBJ2-2; CDR3 protein: CASSWGGTANTGELFF; CDR3 DNA: TGTGCCAGCAGCTGGGGCGGGACAGCGAACACCGGGGAGCTGTTTTTT
V gene: TRBV9; D gene: TRBD1; clone size: -; J gene: TRBJ2-7; CDR3 protein: CASSGTGVGEQYF; CDR3 DNA: TGTGCCAGCAGCGGGACAGGGGTAGGCGAGCAGTACTTC
V gene: TRBV29-1; D gene: -; clone size: -; J gene: TRBJ2-1; CDR3 protein: CSVEGGSYNEQFF; CDR3 DNA: TGCAGCGTTGAAGGTGGGTCCTACAATGAGCAGTTCTTC
V gene: TRBV10-1; D gene: -; clone size: -; J gene: TRBJ2-7; CDR3 protein: CASGTGAGRYEQYF; CDR3 DNA: TGCGCCAGCGGGACCGGGGCAGGCCGCTACGAGCAGTACTTC
V gene: TRBV13; D gene: TRBD1; clone size: -; J gene: TRBJ2-7; CDR3 protein: CASSTGTGVSYEQYF; CDR3 DNA: TGTGCCAGCAGTACCGGGACAGGGGTTTCCTACGAGCAGTACTTC
V gene: TRBV5-6; D gene: TRBD2; clone size: -; J gene: TRBJ2-5; CDR3 protein: CASSSGTSGWGTVETQYF; CDR3 DNA: TGTGCCAGCAGCTCAGGGACTAGCGGGTGGGGGACGGTGGAGACCCAGTACTTC
V gene: TRBV7-3; D gene: TRBD2; clone size: -; J gene: TRBJ2-3; CDR3 protein: CASSHLAGRTDTQYF; CDR3 DNA: TGTGCCAGCAGTCACCTAGCGGGCCGCACAGATACGCAGTATTTT
V gene: TRBV5-1; D gene: -; clone size: -; J gene: TRBJ2-7; CDR3 protein: CASSLAGGSPYEQYF; CDR3 DNA: TGCGCCAGCAGCTTGGCGGGGGGCTCCCCCTACGAGCAGTACTTC
V gene: TRBV9; D gene: TRBD2; clone size: -; J gene: TRBJ2-1; CDR3 protein: CASSVRSGSGSSYNEQFF; CDR3 DNA: TGTGCCAGCAGCGTCCGTAGCGGGAGCGGTAGCTCCTACAATGAGCAGTTCTTC
V gene: TRBV7-9; D gene: TRBD2; clone size: -; J gene: TRBJ2-1; CDR3 protein: CASSLFVAGGISYNEQFF; CDR3 DNA: TGTGCCAGCAGCTTATTTGTAGCGGGAGGGATTTCCTACAATGAGCAGTTCTTC
V gene: TRBV9; D gene: -; clone size: -; J gene: TRBJ2-3; CDR3 protein: CASSVDPQISTDTQYF; CDR3 DNA: TGTGCCAGCAGCGTAGATCCCCAGATATCCACAGATACGCAGTATTTT
V gene: TRBV6-1; D gene: -; clone size: -; J gene: TRBJ1-4; CDR3 protein: CASSEKTGRGEKLFF; CDR3 DNA: TGTGCCAGCAGTGAAAAAACAGGGCGGGGGGAAAAACTGTTTTTT
V gene: TRBV30; D gene: TRBD2; clone size: -; J gene: TRBJ2-2; CDR3 protein: CAWSSTGGPGELFF; CDR3 DNA: TGTGCCTGGAGTAGTACGGGAGGGCCCGGGGAGCTGTTTTTT
V gene: TRBV7-3; D gene: TRBD2; clone size: -; J gene: TRBJ2-1; CDR3 protein: CASSLFPGDGEGGNEQFF; CDR3 DNA: TGTGCCAGCAGCTTATTTCCTGGCGACGGGGAGGGTGGCAATGAGCAGTTCTTC
V gene: TRBV7-3; D gene: -; clone size: -; J gene: TRBJ2-7; CDR3 protein: CASSLIRGRPLEQYF; CDR3 DNA: TGTGCCAGCAGCTTAATTCGGGGGCGACCCCTCGAGCAGTACTTC
V gene: TRBV5-1; D gene: -; clone size: -; J gene: TRBJ2-3; CDR3 protein: CASSPRERSTDTQYF; CDR3 DNA: TGCGCCAGCAGCCCAAGGGAGAGAAGCACAGATACGCAGTATTTT
V gene: TRBV10-3; D gene: -; clone size: once; J gene: TRBJ1-1; CDR3 protein: CAISGDSLNTEAFF; CDR3 DNA: TGTGCCATCAGTGGAGACAGTTTGAACACTGAAGCTTTCTTT
V gene: TRBV28; D gene: -; clone size: -; J gene: TRBJ2-1; CDR3 protein: CASSFTELEQFF; CDR3 DNA: TGTGCCAGCAGTTTTACGGAGCTTGAGCAGTTCTTC
V gene: TRBV7-9; D gene: TRBD2; clone size: -; J gene: TRBJ2-1; CDR3 protein: CASTPGGDYNEQFF; CDR3 DNA: TGTGCCAGCACCCCCGGGGGGGACTACAATGAGCAGTTCTTC
V gene: TRBV6-5; D gene: -; clone size: -; J gene: TRBJ2-1; CDR3 protein: CASSYLYQSPDEQFF; CDR3 DNA: TGTGCCAGCAGTTACCTTTATCAGTCCCCCGATGAGCAGTTCTTC
V gene: TRBV6-1; D gene: -; clone size: -; J gene: TRBJ1-4; CDR3 protein: CASSERINEKLFF; CDR3 DNA: TGTGCCAGCAGTGAGAGGATAAATGAAAAACTGTTTTTT
V gene: TRBV10-3; D gene: -; clone size: -; J gene: TRBJ2-2; CDR3 protein: CAISESSTGELFF; CDR3 DNA: TGTGCCATCAGTGAGTCCTCCACCGGGGAGCTGTTTTTT
V gene: TRBV6-1; D gene: -; clone size: -; J gene: TRBJ2-1; CDR3 protein: CASSELGGLISYNEQFF; CDR3 DNA: TGTGCCAGCAGTGAATTGGGGGGACTCATCTCCTACAATGAGCAGTTCTTC
V gene: TRBV10-3; D gene: TRBD2; clone size: once; J gene: TRBJ2-1; CDR3 protein: CAISGTSGASYNEQFF; CDR3 DNA: TGTGCCATCAGTGGTACTAGCGGAGCCTCCTACAATGAGCAGTTCTTC
V gene: TRBV9; D gene: -; clone size: -; J gene: TRBJ1-2; CDR3 protein: CASSAVVYGYTF; CDR3 DNA: TGTGCCAGCAGCGCCGTTGTCTATGGCTACACCTTC
V gene: TRBV5-8; D gene: TRBD2; clone size: few; J gene: TRBJ2-1; CDR3 protein: CASSPTRLAGSSYNEQFF; CDR3 DNA: TGTGCCAGCAGCCCAACGCGACTAGCGGGGAGCTCCTACAATGAGCAGTTCTTC